The sample holds a few counts of the clone carrying this T cell receptor beta chain. The target antigen is unknown. The germline CDR1 and CDR2 sequences are LNHDA and SQIVND (reference sequence). The CDR3 has 14 amino acids. Trimming cost V 7 bases and J 9 bases; bases outside gene matches: 5. The data derive from a study of T cells after posttransplantation cyclophosphamide. Study-wide results and caveats: TRB overlap between skin or GI tissue T cells and blood was limited. Later blood repertoires were often dominated by clones from the donor CD8+ memory compartment.

Repertoires were generated with immunoSEQ multiplex PCR, while TCRdb's copy carries only in-frame clones and drops some. The table records some 64,000 clones, about 94% of them present only once. On the day of bone marrow donation, the related graft donor provided peripheral blood. The sample was PBMCs. This TCR came from a woman aged 25 to 45 in good health and a related stem cell transplant donor. The chain recombines TRBV19 with TRBJ1-6; 11 bases map to TRBD1. The CDR3 DNA sequence: TGTGCCAGTACCTCCGGGACAGGGGGTTCACCCCTCCACTTT. This sequence encodes CASTSGTGGSPLHF.